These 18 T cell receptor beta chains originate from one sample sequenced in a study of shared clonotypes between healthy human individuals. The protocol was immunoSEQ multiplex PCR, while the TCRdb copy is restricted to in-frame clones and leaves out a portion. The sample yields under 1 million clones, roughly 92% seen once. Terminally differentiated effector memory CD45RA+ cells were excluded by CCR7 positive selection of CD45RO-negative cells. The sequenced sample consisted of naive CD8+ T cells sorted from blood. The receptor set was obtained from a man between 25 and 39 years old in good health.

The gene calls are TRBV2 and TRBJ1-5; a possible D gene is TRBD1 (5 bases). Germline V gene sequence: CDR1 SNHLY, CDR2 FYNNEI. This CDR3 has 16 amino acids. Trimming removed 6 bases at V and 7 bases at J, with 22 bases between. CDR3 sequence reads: CASRGTGDFPGQPQHF. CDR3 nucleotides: TGTGCCAGCAGGGGAACCGGGGACTTCCCGGGGCAGCCCCAGCATTTT.

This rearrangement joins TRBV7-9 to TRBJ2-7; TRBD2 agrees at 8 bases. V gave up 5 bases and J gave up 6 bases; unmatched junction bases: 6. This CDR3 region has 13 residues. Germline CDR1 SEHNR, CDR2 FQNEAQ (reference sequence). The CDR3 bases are TGTGCCAGCAGCAAGACTAGCGTTGGCGAGCAGTACTTC. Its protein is CASSKTSVGEQYF.

CDR3 nucleotides: TGTGCCAGCAGCTTAGCGGGCAGGGGTTTGGTCGATGAGCAGTTCTTC. Translated: CASSLAGRGLVDEQFF. J is TRBJ2-1 and V is TRBV7-9; D might be TRBD1 (6 bases). This CDR3 spans 16 amino acids. Germline CDR1 is SEHNR and CDR2 is FQNEAQ (reference sequence). The germline V and J ends were trimmed by 0 bases and 8 bases, with 17 bases remaining between them.

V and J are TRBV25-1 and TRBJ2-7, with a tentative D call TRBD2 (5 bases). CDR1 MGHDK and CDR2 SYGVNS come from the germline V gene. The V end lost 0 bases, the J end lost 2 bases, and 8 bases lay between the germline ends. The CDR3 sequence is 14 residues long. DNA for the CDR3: TGTGCCAGCAGTGAATACAGGACTGCCTACGAGCAGTACTTC. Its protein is CASSEYRTAYEQYF.

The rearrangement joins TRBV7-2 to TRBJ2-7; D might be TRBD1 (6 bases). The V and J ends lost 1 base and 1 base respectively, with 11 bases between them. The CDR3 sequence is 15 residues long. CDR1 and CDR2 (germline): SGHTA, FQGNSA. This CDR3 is CASSLGGHLSYEQYF. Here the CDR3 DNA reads TGTGCCAGCAGCTTAGGGGGACACCTTTCCTACGAGCAGTACTTC.

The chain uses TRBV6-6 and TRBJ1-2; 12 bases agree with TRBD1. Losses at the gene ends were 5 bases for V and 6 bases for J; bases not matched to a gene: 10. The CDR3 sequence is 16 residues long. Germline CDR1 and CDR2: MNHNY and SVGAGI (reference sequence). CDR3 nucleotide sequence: TGTGCCAGCAGTCTCGGGACAGGGGGCATTCCGGATGGCTACACCTTC. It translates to CASSLGTGGIPDGYTF.

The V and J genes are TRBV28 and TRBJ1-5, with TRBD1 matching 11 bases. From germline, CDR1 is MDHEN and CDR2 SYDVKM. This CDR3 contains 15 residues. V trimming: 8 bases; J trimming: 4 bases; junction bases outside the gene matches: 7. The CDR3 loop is CASAYRDRGNQPQHF. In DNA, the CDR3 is TGTGCCAGCGCTTACCGGGACAGGGGGAATCAGCCCCAGCATTTT.

The CDR3 DNA reads TGTGCCAGCAGCTTGGCCGGGAGCCCGGATGGCTACACCTTC. It yields the protein CASSLAGSPDGYTF. This chain joins TRBV5-4 and TRBJ1-2; D gene ambiguous. This CDR3 comprises 14 residues. CDR1 is SGHNT, CDR2 YYREEE, per germline (reference sequence). Trimming took 0 bases from V and 6 from J, leaving 12 bases between them.

The CDR3 loop reads CASSYYGLNNEQFF. CDR3 sequence (DNA): TGTGCCAGCAGTTATTATGGGTTGAACAATGAGCAGTTCTTC. V is TRBV27 and J is TRBJ2-1; D unresolved. The CDR3 covers 14 residues. Between the trimmed V and J ends, which lost 4 bases and 5 bases, there was a span of 12 bases. Germline CDR1 MNHEY, CDR2 SMNVEV (reference sequence).

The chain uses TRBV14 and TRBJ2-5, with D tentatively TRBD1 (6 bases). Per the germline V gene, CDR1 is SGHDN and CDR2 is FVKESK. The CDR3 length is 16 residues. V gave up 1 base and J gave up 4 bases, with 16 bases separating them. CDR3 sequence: CASSQAEGWGRETQYF. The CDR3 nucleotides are TGTGCCAGCAGCCAAGCAGAGGGATGGGGGCGAGAGACCCAGTACTTC. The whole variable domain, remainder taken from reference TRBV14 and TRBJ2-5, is EAGVTQFPSHSVIEKGQTVTLRCDPISGHDNLYWYRRVMGKEIKFLLHFVKESKQDESGMPNNRFLAERTGGTYSTLKVQPAELEDSGVYFCASSQAEGWGRETQYFGPGTRLLVL.

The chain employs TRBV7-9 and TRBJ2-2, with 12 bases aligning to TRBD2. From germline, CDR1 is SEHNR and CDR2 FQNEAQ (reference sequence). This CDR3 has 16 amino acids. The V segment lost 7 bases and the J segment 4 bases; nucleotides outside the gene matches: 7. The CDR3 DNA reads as TGTGCCAGCACCGGACTAGCGGGATCGGGCACCGGGGAGCTGTTTTTT. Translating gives CASTGLAGSGTGELFF.

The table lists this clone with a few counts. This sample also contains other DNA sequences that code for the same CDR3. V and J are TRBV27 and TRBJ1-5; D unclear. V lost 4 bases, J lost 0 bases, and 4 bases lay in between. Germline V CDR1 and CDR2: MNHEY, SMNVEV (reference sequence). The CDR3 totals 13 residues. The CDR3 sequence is CASSYGSNQPQHF. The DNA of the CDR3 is TGTGCCAGCAGTTACGGTAGCAATCAGCCCCAGCATTTT.

In DNA form, the CDR3 reads TGTGCCAGCAGGAAGGACTCGAGCTCCTACAATGAGCAGTTCTTC. Its protein product is CASRKDSSSYNEQFF. The J gene is TRBJ2-1, the V gene TRBV6-1; TRBD2 might be the D (5 bases). Germline V gives CDR1 MNHNS, CDR2 SASEGT. The CDR3 has 15 amino acids. Trimming removed 6 bases from V and 0 bases from J, with 12 bases in between.

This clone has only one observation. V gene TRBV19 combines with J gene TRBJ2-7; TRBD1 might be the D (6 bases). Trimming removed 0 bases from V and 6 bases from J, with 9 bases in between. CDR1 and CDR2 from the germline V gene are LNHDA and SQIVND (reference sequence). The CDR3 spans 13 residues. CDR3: CASSIDLRGEQYF. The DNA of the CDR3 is TGTGCCAGTAGTATAGACCTCAGGGGCGAGCAGTACTTC.

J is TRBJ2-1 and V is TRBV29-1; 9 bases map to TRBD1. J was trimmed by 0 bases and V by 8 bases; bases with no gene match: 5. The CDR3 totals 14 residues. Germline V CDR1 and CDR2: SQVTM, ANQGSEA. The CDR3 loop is CSLDRGSSYNEQFF. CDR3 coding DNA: TGCAGCTTAGACAGGGGGAGCTCCTACAATGAGCAGTTCTTC.

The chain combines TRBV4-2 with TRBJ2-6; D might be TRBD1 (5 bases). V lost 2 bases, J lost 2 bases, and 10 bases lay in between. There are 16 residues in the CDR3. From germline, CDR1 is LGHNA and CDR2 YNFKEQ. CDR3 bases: TGTGCCAGCAGCCAACGAACAGGTCCTGGGGCCAACGTCCTGACTTTC. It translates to CASSQRTGPGANVLTF.

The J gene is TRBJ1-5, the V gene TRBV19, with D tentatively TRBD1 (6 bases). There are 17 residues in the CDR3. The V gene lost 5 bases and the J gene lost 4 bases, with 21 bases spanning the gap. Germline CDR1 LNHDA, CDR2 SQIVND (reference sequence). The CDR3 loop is CASSLYWDKSENQPQHF. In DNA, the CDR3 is TGTGCCAGTAGTCTTTATTGGGACAAAAGTGAGAATCAGCCCCAGCATTTT.

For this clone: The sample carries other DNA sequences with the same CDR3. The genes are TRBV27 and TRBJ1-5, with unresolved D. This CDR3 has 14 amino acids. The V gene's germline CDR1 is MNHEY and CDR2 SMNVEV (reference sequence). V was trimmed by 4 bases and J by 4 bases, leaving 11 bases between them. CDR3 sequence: CASSSGGGNQPQHF. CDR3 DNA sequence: TGTGCCAGCAGTTCCGGAGGCGGGAATCAGCCCCAGCATTTT.